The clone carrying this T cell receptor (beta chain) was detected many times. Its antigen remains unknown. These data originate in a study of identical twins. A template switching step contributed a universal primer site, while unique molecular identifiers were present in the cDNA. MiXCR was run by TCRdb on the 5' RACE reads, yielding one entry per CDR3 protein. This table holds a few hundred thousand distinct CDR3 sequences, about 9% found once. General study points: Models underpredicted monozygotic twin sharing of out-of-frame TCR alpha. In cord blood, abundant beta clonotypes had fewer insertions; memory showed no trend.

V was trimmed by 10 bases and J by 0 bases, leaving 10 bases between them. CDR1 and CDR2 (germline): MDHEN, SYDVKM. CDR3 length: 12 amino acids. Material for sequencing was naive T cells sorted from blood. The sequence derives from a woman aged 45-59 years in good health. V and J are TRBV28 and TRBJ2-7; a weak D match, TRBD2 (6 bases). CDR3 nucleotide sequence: TGTGCCACCGGGCGGGACTCCTACGAGCAGTACGTC. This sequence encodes CATGRDSYEQYV.